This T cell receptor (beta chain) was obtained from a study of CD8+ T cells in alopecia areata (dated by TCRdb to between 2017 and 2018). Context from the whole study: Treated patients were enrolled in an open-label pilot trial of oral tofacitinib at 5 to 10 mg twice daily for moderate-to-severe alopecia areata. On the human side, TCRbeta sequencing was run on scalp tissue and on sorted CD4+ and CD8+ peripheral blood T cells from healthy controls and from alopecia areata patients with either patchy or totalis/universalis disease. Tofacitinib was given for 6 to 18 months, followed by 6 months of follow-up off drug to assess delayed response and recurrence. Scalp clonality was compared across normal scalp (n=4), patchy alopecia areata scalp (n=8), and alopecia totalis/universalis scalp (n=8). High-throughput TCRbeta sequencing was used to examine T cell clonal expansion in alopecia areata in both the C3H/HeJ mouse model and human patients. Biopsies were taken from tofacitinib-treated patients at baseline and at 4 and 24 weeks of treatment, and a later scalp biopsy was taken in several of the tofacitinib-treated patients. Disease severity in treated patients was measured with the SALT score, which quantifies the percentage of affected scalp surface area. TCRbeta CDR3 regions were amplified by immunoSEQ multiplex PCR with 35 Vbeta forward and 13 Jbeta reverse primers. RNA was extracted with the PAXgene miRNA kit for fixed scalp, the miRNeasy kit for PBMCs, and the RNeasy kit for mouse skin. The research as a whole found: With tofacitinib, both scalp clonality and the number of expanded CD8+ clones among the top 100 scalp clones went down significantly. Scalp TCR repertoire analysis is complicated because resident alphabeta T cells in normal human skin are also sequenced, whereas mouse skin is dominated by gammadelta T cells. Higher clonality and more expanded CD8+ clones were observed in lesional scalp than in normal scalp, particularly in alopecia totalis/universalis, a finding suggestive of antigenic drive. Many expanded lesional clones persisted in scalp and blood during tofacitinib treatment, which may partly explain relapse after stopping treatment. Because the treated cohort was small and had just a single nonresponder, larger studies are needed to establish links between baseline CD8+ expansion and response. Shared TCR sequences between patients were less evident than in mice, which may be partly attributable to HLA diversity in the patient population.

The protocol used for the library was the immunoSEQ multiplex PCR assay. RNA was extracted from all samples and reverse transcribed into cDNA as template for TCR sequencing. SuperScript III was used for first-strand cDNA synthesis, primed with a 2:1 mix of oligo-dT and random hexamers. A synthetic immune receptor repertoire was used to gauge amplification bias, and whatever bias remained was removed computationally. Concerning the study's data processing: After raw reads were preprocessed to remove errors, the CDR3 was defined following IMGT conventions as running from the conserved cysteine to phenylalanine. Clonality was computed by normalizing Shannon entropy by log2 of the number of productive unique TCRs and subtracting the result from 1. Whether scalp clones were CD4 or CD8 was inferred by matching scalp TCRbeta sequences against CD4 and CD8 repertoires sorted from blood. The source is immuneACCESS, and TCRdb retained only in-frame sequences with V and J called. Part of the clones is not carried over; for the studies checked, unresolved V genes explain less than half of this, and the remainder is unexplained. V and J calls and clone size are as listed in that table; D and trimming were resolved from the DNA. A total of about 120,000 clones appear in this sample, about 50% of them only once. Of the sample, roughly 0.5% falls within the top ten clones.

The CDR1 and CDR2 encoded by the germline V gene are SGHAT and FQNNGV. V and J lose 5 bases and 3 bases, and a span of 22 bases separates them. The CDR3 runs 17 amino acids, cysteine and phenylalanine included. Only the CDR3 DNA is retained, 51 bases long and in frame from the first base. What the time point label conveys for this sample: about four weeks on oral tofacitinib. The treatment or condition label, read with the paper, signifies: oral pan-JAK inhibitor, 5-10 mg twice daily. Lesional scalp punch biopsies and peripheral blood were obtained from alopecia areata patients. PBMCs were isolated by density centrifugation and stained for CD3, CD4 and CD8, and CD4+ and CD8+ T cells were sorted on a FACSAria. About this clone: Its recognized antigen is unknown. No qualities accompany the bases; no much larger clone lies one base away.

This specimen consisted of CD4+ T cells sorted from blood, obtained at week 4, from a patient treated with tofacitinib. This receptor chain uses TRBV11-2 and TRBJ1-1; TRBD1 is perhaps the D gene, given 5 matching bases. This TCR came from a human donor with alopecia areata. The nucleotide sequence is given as TGTGCCAGCAGCCGAGGTCGGGGCCAATTCGGGGACACTGAAGCTTTCTTT. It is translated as CASSRGRGQFGDTEAFF.